This record looks at one TCR beta chain sequence and its context. What it recognizes is unknown. Deletions cut 0 bases from V and 2 bases from J, with 18 bases between. The germline CDR1 and CDR2 sequences are MGHRA and YSYEKL. The CDR3 spans 18 residues. This specimen belongs to a study of shared clonotypes between healthy human individuals. Profiling relied on immunoSEQ multiplex PCR, and the TCRdb table lists in-frame clones only, not all of them. The table has more than 1.2 million clones, around 98.5% seen once. General observations from the study: Estimated richness values were generally larger in naive subsets than in memory subsets.

The sequenced material came from naive CD4+ T cells sorted from blood. Subset noted: CD45RA+ positively selected. The receptor comes from a man younger than 40 in good health. The V call is TRBV4-1, the J call TRBJ2-3, with D maybe TRBD2 (6 bases). The chain's CDR3 is CASSQEDLREFHTDTQYF. The CDR3 nucleotides are TGCGCCAGCAGCCAAGAAGATCTCCGGGAGTTCCACACAGATACGCAGTATTTT.